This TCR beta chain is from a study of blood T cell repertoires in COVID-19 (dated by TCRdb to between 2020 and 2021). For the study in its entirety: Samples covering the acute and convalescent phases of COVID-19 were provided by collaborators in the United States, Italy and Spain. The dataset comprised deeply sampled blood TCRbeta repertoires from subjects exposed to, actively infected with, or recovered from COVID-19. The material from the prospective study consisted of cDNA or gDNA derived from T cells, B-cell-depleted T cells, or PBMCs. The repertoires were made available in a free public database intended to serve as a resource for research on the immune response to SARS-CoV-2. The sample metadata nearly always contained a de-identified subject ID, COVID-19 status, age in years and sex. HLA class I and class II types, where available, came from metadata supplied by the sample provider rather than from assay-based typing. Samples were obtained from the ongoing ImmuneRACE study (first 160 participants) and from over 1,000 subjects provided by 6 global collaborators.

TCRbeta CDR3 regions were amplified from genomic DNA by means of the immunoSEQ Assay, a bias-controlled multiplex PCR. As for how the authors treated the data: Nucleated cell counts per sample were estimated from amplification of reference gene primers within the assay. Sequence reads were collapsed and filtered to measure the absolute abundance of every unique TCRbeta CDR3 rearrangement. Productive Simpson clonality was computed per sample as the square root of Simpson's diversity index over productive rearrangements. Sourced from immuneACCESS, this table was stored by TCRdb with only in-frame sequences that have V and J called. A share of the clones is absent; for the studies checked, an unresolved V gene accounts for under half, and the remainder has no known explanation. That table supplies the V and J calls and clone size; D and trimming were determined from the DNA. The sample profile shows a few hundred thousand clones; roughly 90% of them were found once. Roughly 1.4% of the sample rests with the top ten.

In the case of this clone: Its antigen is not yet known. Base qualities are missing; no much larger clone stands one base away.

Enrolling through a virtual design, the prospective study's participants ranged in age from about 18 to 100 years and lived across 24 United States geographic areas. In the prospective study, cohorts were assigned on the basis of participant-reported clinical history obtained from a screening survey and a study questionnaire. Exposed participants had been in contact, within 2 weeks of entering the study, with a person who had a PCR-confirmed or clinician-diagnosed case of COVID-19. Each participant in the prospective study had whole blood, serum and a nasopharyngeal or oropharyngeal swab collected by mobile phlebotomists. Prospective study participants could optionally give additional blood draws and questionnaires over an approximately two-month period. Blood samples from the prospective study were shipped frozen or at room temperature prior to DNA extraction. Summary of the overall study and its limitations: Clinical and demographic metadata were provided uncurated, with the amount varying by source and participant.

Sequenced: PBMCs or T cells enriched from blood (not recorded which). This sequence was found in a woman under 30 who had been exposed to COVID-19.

The DNA reads TGTGCCAGCAGTTTGAGGACTAGCGGGGTGAAGGGGACCCAGTACTTC. Its amino acids are CASSLRTSGVKGTQYF. The sequence joins TRBV28 to TRBJ2-5, and TRBD2 matches 12 of the central bases. Its CDR3 holds 16 amino acids, cysteine through phenylalanine. The entry retains the CDR3 DNA only, 48 bases that are in frame from base 1. From V the trimming removes 3 bases and from J it removes 7 bases, while the gene matches leave 9 bases of the junction unaccounted for. The germline V gene encodes CDR1 MDHEN and CDR2 SYDVKM.